The 2 T cell receptor beta chains below all came from one sample that was sequenced in a study of radiotherapy plus CTLA-4 blockade in lung cancer. Profiled with immunoSEQ multiplex PCR; TCRdb holds only in-frame clones, not every one. This sample yields over 50,000 clones, of which less than 85% are seen a single time; 16% belongs to the top ten. The sample in question was peripheral blood, obtained from a patient treated with radiotherapy plus ipilimumab. All receptors derive from a human donor with non-small cell lung cancer who had a complete response to radiotherapy plus ipilimumab.

J is TRBJ1-2 and V is TRBV25-1, with D perhaps matching TRBD1 (6 bases). Germline CDR1 and CDR2: MGHDK and SYGVNS. Trimming cost V 6 bases and J 0 bases, with 20 bases left between them. This CDR3 is built from 17 residues. In DNA, the CDR3 is TGTGCCAGCAGCCTAGGGGATCAGGGACAATCTAACTATGGCTACACCTTC. As protein: CASSLGDQGQSNYGYTF.

J is TRBJ2-1 and V is TRBV5-1, with 9 bases identical to TRBD1. Losses at the gene ends were 4 bases for V and 7 bases for J; bases not matched to a gene: 9. The CDR3 consists of 15 residues. The germline CDR1 and CDR2 sequences are SGHRS and YFSETQ. For the CDR3, the DNA is TGCGCCAGCAGCGTCCGGGACAGGGTTTTTAATGAGCAGTTCTTC. Translation: CASSVRDRVFNEQFF.